The sequence of this T cell receptor (beta chain) was determined in a study of T cell responses to AZD1222 COVID-19 vaccine. The CDR3 spans 12 residues. Germline V gene data show CDR1 as LGHNA and CDR2 as YNFKEQ. Trimming pared 1 base from V and 6 bases from J, leaving 4 bases between. Clones were sequenced by immunoSEQ multiplex PCR, and TCRdb holds only the in-frame ones, with some missing. The sample consists of under 150,000 clones, approximately 88% of them appearing once. This receptor was taken from an adult in good health. The chain has TRBV4-2 and TRBJ2-1; D uncertain. This sample comprised peripheral blood, obtained on day 0 of AZD1222 vaccination. The CDR3 DNA is TGTGCCAGCAGCCAAGCGCCCAATGAGCAGTTCTTC. Its protein product is CASSQAPNEQFF.